This TCR beta chain comes out of a study of blood T cell repertoires in COVID-19. Study background: Whether acute or convalescent, the COVID-19 samples came from the United States, Italy and Spain. In each case, the material was cDNA or gDNA derived from T cells, B-cell-depleted T cells, or PBMCs.

This clone was counted once. Original handling: Cell counts per sample came from amplifying reference gene primers. The assay was immunoSEQ multiplex PCR, and TCRdb's table has in-frame clones only and misses some. V and J calls and clone size are those listed in that table; D and trimming were worked out from the DNA. The sample has about 670,000 clones, about 90% seen once. Germline V gene lookup returns CDR1 MNHEY and CDR2 SMNVEV (reference sequence). CDR3 length equals 15 residues. V lost 0 bases and J 0 bases, leaving 9 bases between the germline ends. The specimen was peripheral blood. The clonotype originates from a woman aged 18-29 years with acute or convalescent COVID-19. The V call is TRBV27, the J call TRBJ2-7; perhaps TRBD2 as D (6 bases). In nucleotides, the CDR3 is TGTGCCAGCAGTTTATCTGTCGGGAGCTCCTACGAGCAGTACTTC. Amino acid sequence: CASSLSVGSSYEQYF.